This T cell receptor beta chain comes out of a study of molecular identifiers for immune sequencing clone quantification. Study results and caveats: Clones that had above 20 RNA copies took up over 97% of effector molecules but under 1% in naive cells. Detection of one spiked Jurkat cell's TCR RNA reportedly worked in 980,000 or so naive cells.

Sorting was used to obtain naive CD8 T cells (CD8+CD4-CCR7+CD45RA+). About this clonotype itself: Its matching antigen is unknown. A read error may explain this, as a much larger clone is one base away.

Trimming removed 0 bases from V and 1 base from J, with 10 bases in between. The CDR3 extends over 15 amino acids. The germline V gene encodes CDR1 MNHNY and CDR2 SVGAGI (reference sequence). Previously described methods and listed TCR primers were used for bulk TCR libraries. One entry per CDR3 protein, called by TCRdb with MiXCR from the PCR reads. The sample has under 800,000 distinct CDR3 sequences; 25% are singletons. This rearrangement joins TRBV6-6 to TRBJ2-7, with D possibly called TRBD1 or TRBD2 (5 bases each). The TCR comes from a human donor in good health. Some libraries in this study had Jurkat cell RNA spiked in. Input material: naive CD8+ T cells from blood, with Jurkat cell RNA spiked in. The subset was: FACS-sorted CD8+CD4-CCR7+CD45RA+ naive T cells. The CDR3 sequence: CASSYSDGASYEQYF. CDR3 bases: TGTGCCAGCAGTTACTCGGACGGGGCTTCCTACGAGCAGTACTTC.